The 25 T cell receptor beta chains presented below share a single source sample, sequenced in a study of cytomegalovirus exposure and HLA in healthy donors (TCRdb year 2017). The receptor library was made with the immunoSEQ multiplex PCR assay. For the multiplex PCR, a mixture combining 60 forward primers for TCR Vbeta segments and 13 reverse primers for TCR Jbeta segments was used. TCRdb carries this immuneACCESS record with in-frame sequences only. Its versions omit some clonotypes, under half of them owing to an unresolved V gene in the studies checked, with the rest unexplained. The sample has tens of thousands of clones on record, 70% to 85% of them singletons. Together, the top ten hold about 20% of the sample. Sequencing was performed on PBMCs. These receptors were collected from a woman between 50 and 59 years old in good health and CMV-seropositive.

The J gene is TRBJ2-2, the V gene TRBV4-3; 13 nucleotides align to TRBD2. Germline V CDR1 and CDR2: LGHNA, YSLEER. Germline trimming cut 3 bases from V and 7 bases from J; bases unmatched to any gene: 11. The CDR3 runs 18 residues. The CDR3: CASSQEGWTSGSGGELFF. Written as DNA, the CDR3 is TGCGCCAGCAGCCAGGAGGGGTGGACTAGCGGGAGCGGCGGGGAGCTGTTTTTT.

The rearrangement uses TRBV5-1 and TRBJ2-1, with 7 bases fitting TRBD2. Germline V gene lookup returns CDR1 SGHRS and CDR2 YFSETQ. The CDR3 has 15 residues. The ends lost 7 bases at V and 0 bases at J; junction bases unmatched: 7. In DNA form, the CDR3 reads TGCGCCAGCTCCAAAGCGGGATACTCCTACAATGAGCAGTTCTTC. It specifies CASSKAGYSYNEQFF.

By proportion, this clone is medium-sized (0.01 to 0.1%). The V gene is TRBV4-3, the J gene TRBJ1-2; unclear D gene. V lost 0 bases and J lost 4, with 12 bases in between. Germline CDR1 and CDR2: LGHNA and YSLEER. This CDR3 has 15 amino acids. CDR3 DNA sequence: TGCGCCAGCAGCCAAGATTTCGGGGATGCCTATGGCTACACCTTC. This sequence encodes CASSQDFGDAYGYTF.

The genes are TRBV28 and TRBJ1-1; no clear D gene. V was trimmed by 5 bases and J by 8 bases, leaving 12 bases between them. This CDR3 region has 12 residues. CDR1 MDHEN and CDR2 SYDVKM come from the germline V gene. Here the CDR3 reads CASSVGGLEAFF. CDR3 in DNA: TGTGCCAGCAGTGTGGGAGGCCTCGAAGCTTTCTTT.

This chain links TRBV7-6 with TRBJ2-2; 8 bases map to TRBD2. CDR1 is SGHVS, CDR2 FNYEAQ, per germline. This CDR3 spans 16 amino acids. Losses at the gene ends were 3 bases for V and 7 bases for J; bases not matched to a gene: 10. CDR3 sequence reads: CASSLTSASIGGELFF. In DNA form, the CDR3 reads TGTGCCAGCAGCTTGACTAGCGCCTCGATTGGCGGGGAGCTGTTTTTT.

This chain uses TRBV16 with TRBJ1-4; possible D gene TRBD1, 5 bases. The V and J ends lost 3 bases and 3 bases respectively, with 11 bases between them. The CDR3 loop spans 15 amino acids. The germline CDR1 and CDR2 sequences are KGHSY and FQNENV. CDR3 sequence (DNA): TGTGCCAGCAGCCACGCGGGGCAGGCTAATGAAAAACTGTTTTTT. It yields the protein CASSHAGQANEKLFF.

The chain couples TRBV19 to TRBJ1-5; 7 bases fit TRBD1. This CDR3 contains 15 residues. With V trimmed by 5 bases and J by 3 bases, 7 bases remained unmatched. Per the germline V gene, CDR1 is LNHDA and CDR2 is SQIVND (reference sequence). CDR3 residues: CASSPGQSANQPQHF. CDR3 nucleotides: TGTGCCAGTAGTCCGGGACAGTCCGCCAATCAGCCCCAGCATTTT.

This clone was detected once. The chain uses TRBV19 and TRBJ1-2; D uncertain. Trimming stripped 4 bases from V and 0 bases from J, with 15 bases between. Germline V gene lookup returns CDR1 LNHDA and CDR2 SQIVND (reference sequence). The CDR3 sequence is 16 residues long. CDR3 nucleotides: TGTGCCAGTAGTACGACGGGGTCCAAGGCTAACTATGGCTACACCTTC. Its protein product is CASSTTGSKANYGYTF.

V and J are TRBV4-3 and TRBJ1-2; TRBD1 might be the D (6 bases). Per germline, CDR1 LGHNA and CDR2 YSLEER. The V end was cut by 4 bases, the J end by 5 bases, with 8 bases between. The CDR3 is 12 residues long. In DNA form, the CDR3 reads TGCGCCAGCAGCCGCACAGGGTATGGCTACACCTTC. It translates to CASSRTGYGYTF.

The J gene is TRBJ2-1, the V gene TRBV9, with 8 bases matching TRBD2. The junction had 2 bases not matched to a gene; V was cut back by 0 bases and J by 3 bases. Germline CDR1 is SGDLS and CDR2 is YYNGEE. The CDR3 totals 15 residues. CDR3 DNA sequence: TGTGCCAGCAGCGTAGATACTAGCGGCTACAATGAGCAGTTCTTC. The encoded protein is CASSVDTSGYNEQFF.

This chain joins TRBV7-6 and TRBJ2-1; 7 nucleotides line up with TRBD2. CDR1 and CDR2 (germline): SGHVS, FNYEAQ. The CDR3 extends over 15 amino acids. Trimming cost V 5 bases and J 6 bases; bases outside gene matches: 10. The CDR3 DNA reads TGTGCCAGCAGCCGAAGGGAGGGAGCTCTCAATGAGCAGTTCTTC. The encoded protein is CASSRREGALNEQFF.

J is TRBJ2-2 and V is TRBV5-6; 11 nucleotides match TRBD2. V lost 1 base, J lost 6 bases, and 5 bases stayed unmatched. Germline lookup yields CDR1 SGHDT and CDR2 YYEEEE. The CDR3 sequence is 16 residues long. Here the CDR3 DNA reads TGTGCCAGCAGCTTGAATAGCGGGGGGGCCCCCGGGGAGCTGTTTTTT. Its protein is CASSLNSGGAPGELFF.

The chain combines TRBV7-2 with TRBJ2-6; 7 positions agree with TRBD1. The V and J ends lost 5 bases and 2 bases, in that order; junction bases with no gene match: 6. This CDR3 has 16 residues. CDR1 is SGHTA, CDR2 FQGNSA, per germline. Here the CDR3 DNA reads TGTGCCAGCAGCCACGGTCAGGGGGCTGGGGCCAACGTCCTGACTTTC. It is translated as CASSHGQGAGANVLTF.

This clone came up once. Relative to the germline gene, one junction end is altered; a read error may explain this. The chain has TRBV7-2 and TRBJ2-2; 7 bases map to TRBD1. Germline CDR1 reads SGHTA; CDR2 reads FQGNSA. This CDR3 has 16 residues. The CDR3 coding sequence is TGTGCCAGCAGCAAGCAGGGACAGCCGAACACCGGGGAGCTGCTTTTT. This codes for CASSKQGQPNTGELLF.

The CDR3 loop is CASSLEGAGDFQETQYF. CDR3 in DNA: TGTGCCAGCAGCTTAGAGGGGGCAGGGGACTTCCAAGAGACCCAGTACTTC. V and J are TRBV7-2 and TRBJ2-5; D is perhaps TRBD1 (7 bases). V gave up 1 base and J gave up 1 base, with 16 bases separating them. Looked up from germline, CDR1 is SGHTA and CDR2 is FQGNSA. The CDR3 contains 17 residues.

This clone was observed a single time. CDR3 DNA sequence: TGTGCCAGCAGCCCCCAGGGCACGTCACTAACGTGGGAGCAGTTCTTC. The encoded protein is CASSPQGTSLTWEQFF. The chain employs TRBV9 and TRBJ2-1; the D gene is possibly TRBD1 (5 bases). V lost 4 bases, J lost 10 bases, and 24 bases lay in between. CDR1 is SGDLS and CDR2 is YYNGEE in the germline V gene. There are 16 residues in the CDR3.

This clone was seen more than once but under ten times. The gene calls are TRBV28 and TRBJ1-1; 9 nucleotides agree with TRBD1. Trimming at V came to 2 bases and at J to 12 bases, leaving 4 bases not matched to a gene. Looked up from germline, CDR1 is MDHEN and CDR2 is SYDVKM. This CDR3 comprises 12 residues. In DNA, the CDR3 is TGTGCCAGCAGTTTAAGGACAGGGGACACTTTCTTT. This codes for CASSLRTGDTFF. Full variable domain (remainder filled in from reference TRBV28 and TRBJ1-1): DVKVTQSSRYLVKRTGEKVFLECVQDMDHENMFWYRQDPGLGLRLIYFSYDVKMKEKGDIPEGYSVSREKKERFSLILESASTNQTSMYLCASSLRTGDTFFGQGTRLTVV.

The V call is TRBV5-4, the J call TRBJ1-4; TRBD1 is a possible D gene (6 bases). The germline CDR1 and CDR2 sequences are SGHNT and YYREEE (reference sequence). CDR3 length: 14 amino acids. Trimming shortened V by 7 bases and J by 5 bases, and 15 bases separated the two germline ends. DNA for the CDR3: TGTGCCAGCTCTACGGACAGCCCAAATGAAAAACTGTTTTTT. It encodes CASSTDSPNEKLFF.

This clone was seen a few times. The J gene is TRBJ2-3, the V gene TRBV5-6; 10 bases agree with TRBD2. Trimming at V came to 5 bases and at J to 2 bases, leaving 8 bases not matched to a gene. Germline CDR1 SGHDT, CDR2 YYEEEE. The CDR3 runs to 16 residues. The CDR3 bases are TGTGCCAGCAGTAGTGGACTAGCGGAGACCACAGATACGCAGTATTTT. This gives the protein CASSSGLAETTDTQYF.

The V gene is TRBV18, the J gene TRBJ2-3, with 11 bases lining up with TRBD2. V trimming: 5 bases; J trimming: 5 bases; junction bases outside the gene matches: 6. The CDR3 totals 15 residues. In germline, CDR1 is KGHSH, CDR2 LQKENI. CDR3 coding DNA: TGTGCCAGCTCATCTAGCGGGGGGCTCAAAGATACGCAGTATTTT. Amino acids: CASSSSGGLKDTQYF.

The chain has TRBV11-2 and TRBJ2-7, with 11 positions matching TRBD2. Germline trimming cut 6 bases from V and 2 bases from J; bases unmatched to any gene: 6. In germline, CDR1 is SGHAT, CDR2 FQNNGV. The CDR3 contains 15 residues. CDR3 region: CASSFQTSGAYEQYF. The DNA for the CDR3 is TGTGCCAGCAGTTTTCAGACTAGCGGGGCCTACGAGCAGTACTTC.

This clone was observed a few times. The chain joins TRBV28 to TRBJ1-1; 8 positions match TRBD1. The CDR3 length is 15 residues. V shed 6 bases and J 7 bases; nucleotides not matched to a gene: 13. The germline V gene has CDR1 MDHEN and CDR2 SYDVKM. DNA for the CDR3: TGTGCCAGCAGGGCCCGGGACAGGTTAGCAGTTGAAGCTTTCTTT. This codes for CASRARDRLAVEAFF.

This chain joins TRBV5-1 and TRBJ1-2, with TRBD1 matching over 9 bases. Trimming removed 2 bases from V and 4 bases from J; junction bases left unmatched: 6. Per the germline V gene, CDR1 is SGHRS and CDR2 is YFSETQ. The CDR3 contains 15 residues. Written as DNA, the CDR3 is TGCGCCAGCAGCTTAACCGGGACAGGGTTCTATGGCTACACCTTC. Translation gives CASSLTGTGFYGYTF.

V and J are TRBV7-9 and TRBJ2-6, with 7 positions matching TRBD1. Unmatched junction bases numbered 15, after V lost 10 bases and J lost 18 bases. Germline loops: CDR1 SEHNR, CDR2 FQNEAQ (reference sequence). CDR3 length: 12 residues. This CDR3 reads CAIHQDRTTPTF. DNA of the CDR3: TGTGCCATCCACCAGGACAGGACCACTCCGACTTTC.

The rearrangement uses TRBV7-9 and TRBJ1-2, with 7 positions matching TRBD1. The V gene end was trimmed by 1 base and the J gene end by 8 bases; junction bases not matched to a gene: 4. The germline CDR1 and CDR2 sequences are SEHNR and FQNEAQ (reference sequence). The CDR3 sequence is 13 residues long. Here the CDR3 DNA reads TGTGCCAGCAGCTTAGGGGACAGCAGGGGCTACACCTTC. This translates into CASSLGDSRGYTF.